At least ten counts were recorded for the clone carrying this T cell receptor beta chain. This entry comes from a study of T cells in Graves' hyperthyroidism and ophthalmopathy. Researchers amplified the TCR beta CDR3 regions from RNA transcripts. HTBI primers drove first-round RT-PCR of the TCR CDR3. Via MiXCR, TCRdb re-called the multiplex PCR reads, giving one row per CDR3 protein. Of 500,000 to 600,000 distinct CDR3 sequences in the sample, roughly 46% were seen once. There are 11 residues in the CDR3. Trimming removed 9 bases from V and 6 bases from J, with 11 bases in between. Germline CDR1 reads SEHNR; CDR2 reads FQNEAQ (reference sequence). A patient was excluded if there was uncontrolled infection, other autoimmune disease, pregnancy or lactation.

This receptor was identified in an adult woman with Graves' disease, either hyperthyroidism or ophthalmopathy (not recorded which). The chain recombines TRBV7-9 with TRBJ1-1, with TRBD1 as a possible D gene (5 bases). Sequenced input: peripheral blood or thyroid tissue (not recorded which). The CDR3 nucleotides are TGTGCCAGGGGGGAAGGGGCTGAAGCTTTCTTT. Protein product: CARGEGAEAFF.